This TCR beta chain was sequenced during a study of shared clonotypes between healthy human individuals. Study overall: In total, the donors were two women and a few men aged 18 to 49. Notes on the study in general: Exclusively blood specimens were collected; tissue repertoires likely differ. Incomplete sequencing of sorted subsets was indicated by rarefaction despite large depth.

Deletions cut 5 bases from V and 9 bases from J, with 14 bases between. The CDR3 extends over 13 amino acids. Per the germline V gene, CDR1 is SEHNR and CDR2 is FQNEAQ (reference sequence). Profiled with immunoSEQ multiplex PCR; TCRdb holds only in-frame clones, not every one. Of roughly 850,000 clones in the sample, roughly 96% were seen once. As defined, naive CD8 cells were CD45RO-negative and positively selected for CCR7, with terminally differentiated effector memory CD45RA+ cells excluded. As regards this clone: Its target is not known.

The J gene is TRBJ2-1, the V gene TRBV7-9, with D possibly matching TRBD2 (5 bases). The source is a man aged 25 to 40 in good health. Sequencing was done on a sample of naive CD8+ T cells sorted from blood. This CDR3 is CASSAHTRVEQFF. For the CDR3, the DNA is TGTGCCAGCAGCGCCCATACTAGGGTTGAGCAGTTCTTC.